These 2 T cell receptor beta chains originate from one sample sequenced in a study of blood T cell repertoires in COVID-19. The repertoire was sequenced with immunoSEQ multiplex PCR; TCRdb's copy has only in-frame clones and lacks some. The sample has roughly 170,000 clones; roughly 81% are singletons. Sequences were obtained from peripheral blood. The receptors derive from a woman aged 45-65 years with COVID-19, enrolled during active disease.

The gene calls are TRBV6-1 and TRBJ2-7; D not certain. Germline V gene sequence: CDR1 MNHNS, CDR2 SASEGT. This CDR3 is 14 amino acids long. Trimming stripped 2 bases from V and 0 bases from J, with 8 bases between. The CDR3 reads CASSELGSSYEQYF. As DNA, the CDR3 is TGTGCCAGCAGTGAATTGGGCAGCTCCTACGAGCAGTACTTC.

The V gene is TRBV5-1, the J gene TRBJ1-1, with TRBD1 identical over 11 bases. The CDR3 is 16 residues long. Germline trimming cut 4 bases from V and 3 bases from J; bases unmatched to any gene: 8. Germline CDR1 is SGHRS and CDR2 is YFSETQ. The chain's CDR3 is CASSADRGRVDTEAFF. In DNA form, the CDR3 reads TGCGCCAGCAGCGCGGACAGGGGGCGGGTTGACACTGAAGCTTTCTTT. The entire variable domain, with the rest obtained from reference TRBV5-1 and TRBJ1-1, is as follows: KAGVTQTPRYLIKTRGQQVTLSCSPISGHRSVSWYQQTPGQGLQFLFEYFSETQRNKGNFPGRFSGRQFSNSRSEMNVSTLELGDSALYLCASSADRGRVDTEAFFGQGTRLTVV.